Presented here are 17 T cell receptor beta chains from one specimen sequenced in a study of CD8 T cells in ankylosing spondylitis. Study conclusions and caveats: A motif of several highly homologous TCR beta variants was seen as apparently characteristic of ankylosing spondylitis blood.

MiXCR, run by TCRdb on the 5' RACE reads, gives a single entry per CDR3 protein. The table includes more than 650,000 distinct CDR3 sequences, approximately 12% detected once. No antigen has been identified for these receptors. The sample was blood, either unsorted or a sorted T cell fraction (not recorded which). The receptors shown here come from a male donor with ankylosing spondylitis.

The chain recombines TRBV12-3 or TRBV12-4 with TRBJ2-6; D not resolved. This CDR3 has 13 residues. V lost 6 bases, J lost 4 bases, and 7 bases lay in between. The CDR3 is CASRLGGANVLTF. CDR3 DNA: TGTGCCAGCAGATTGGGGGGGGCCAACGTCCTGACTTTC.

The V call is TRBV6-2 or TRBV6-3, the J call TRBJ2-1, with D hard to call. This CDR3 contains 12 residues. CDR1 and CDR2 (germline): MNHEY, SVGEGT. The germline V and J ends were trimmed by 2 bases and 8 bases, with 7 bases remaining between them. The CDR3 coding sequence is TGTGCCAGCAGTTACAAGGGCCATGAGCAGTTCTTC. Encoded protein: CASSYKGHEQFF.

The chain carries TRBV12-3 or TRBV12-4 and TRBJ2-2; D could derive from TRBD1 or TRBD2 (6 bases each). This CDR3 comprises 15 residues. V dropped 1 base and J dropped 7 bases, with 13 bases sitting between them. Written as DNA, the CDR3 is TGTGCCAGCAGTTTAGGGGGGGCAAGGAGCGGGGAGCTGTTTTTT. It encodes CASSLGGARSGELFF.

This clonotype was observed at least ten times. The CDR3 DNA sequence: TGCAGTGCGACCTGGGGCTACGAGCAGTACTTC. Amino acids: CSATWGYEQYF. This rearrangement joins TRBV20-1 to TRBJ2-7, with D unclear. Germline assignment: CDR1 DFQATT and CDR2 SNEGSKA (reference sequence). V was shortened by 6 bases and J by 3 bases, with 9 bases between the two germline ends. CDR3 length equals 11 residues.

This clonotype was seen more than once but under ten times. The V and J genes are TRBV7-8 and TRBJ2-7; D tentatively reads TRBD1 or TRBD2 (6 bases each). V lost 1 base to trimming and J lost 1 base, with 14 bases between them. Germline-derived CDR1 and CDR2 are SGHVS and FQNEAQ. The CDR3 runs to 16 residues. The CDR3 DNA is TGTGCCAGCAGCTTAGTGGGGGGCAGCAGGTCCTACGAGCAGTACTTC. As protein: CASSLVGGSRSYEQYF.

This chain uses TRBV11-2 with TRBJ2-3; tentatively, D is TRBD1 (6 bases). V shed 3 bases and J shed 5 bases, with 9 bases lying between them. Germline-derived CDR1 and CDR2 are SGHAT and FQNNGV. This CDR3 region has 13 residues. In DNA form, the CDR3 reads TGTGCCAGCAGCTTTTCAGGGGAAGATACGCAGTATTTT. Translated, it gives CASSFSGEDTQYF.

The CDR3 DNA is TGCAGTGCTAGCAGACAGGTCCTCTCCTACGAGCAGTACTTC. Its translation is CSASRQVLSYEQYF. The chain links TRBV20-1 to TRBJ2-7; possibly TRBD1 for D (6 bases). The CDR3 is 14 residues long. V lost 3 bases and J 0 bases, leaving 12 bases between the germline ends. Germline lookup yields CDR1 DFQATT and CDR2 SNEGSKA (reference sequence).

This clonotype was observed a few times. CDR3: CASSAGGSADTQYF. CDR3 DNA: TGTGCCAGCAGCGCCGGGGGCAGCGCAGATACGCAGTATTTT. The V gene is TRBV9, the J gene TRBJ2-3; D possibly uses TRBD1 or TRBD2 (6 bases each). Trimming took 3 bases from V and 4 from J, leaving 12 bases between them. Germline V gene sequence: CDR1 SGDLS, CDR2 YYNGEE. The CDR3 length is 14 residues.

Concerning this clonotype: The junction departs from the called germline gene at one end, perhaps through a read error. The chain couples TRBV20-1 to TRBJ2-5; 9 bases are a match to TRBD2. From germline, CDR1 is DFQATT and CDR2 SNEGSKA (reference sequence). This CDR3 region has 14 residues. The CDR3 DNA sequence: TGCAGTGCACATCCCTTGGCGGGAGGGGTGTACTTTGAGTTC. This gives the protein CSAHPLAGGVYFEF.

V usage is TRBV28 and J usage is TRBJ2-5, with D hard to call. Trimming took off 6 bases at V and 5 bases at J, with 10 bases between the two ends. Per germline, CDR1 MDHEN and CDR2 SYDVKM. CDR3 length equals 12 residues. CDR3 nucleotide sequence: TGTGCCAGCAGCCTCAATGGTGAGACCCAGTACTTC. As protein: CASSLNGETQYF.

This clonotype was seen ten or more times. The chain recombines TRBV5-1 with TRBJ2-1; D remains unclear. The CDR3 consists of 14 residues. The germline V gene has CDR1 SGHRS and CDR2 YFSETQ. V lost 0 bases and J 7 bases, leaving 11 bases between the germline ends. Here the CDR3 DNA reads TGCGCCAGCAGCTTGGCCCCAGGTCGGAATGAGCAGTTCTTC. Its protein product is CASSLAPGRNEQFF.

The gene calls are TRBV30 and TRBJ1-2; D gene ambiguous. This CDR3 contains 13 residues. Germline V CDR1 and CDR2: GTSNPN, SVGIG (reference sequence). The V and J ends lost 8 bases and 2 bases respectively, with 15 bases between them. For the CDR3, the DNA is TGTGCCCTCCACCCCGGGCTAAACTATGGCTACACCTTC. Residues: CALHPGLNYGYTF.

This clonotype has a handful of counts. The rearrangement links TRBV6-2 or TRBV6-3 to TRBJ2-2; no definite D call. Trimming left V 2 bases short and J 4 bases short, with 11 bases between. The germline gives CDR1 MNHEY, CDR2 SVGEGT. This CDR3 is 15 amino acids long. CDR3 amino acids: CASSYLFSITGELFF. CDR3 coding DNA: TGTGCCAGCAGTTACCTATTCAGTATCACCGGGGAGCTGTTTTTT.

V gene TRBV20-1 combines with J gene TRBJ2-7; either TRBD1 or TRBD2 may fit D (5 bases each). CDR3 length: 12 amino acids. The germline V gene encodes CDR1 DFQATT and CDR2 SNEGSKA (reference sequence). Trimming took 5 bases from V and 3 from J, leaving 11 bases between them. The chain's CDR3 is CSALGTGYEQYF. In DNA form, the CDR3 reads TGCAGTGCTCTCGGGACGGGCTACGAGCAGTACTTC.

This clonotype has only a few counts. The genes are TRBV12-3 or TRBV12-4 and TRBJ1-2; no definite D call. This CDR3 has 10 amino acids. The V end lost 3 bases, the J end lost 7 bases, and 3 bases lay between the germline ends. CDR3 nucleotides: TGTGCCAGCAGTTTTGGTGGCTACACCTTC. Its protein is CASSFGGYTF.

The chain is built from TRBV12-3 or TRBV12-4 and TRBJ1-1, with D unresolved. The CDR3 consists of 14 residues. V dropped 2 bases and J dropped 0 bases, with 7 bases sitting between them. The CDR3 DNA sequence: TGTGCCAGCAGTTTAACCAGCTTGAACACTGAAGCTTTCTTT. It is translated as CASSLTSLNTEAFF.

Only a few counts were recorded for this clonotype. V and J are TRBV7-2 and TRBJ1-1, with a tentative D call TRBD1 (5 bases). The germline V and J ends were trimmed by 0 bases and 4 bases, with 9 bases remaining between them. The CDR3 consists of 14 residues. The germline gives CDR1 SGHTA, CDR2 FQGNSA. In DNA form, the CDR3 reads TGTGCCAGCAGCTTAGCGGGCAGGGCCACTGAAGCTTTCTTT. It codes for CASSLAGRATEAFF.